Included here is one TCR beta chain sequence, with context. Reverse transcribing all isolated RNA meant expressed TCRB transcripts were sequenced. Profiled with immunoSEQ multiplex PCR; TCRdb holds only in-frame clones, not every one. The data hold a few hundred thousand clones, with approximately 11% observed a single time. This sample is part of a study of beta chain features in type 1 diabetes. Germline V lookup: CDR1 MNHNY, CDR2 SVGAGI (reference sequence). This CDR3 has 12 amino acids. Trimming stripped 6 bases from V and 4 bases from J, with 9 bases between. Populations isolated by sorting all had purity greater than 95%.

The sequenced sample was naive CD4+ T cells from blood. This TCR derives from a woman in her twenties or thirties in good health. The rearrangement links TRBV6-6 to TRBJ1-1; D is perhaps TRBD1 (6 bases). In DNA form, the CDR3 reads TGTGCCAGCAGAGAGGACAGCACTGAAGCTTTCTTT. This codes for CASREDSTEAFF.